The 18 T cell receptor beta chains presented below share a single source sample, sequenced in a study of T cell responses to AZD1222 COVID-19 vaccine. Clones were read by immunoSEQ multiplex PCR, and TCRdb kept only the in-frame ones, dropping some. Of around 110,000 clones detected, around 92% appear once; the ten largest clones hold 2.5% to 3%. Sample: peripheral blood, taken on day 0 of AZD1222 vaccination. These TCRs come from an adult in good health.

The chain couples TRBV10-2 to TRBJ2-1; TRBD2 is a possible D gene (6 bases). The CDR3 contains 14 residues. V was cut by 8 bases and J by 5 bases, with 16 bases left in between. The germline CDR1 and CDR2 sequences are WSHSY and SAAADI. The CDR3 reads CASLIAASHNEQFF. The CDR3 DNA reads TGCGCCAGCCTCATAGCGGCGTCCCACAATGAGCAGTTCTTC.

The chain carries TRBV5-1 and TRBJ1-1; no reliable D call. Germline V lookup: CDR1 SGHRS, CDR2 YFSETQ. The ends were cut back, 0 bases at V and 4 bases at J, with 13 bases in the middle. CDR3 length: 15 amino acids. CDR3 DNA sequence: TGCGCCAGCAGCTTGGAAGACCGCCGTTTCACTGAAGCTTTCTTT. The encoded protein is CASSLEDRRFTEAFF. The variable domain in full, with the rest retrieved from reference TRBV5-1 and TRBJ1-1, is KAGVTQTPRYLIKTRGQQVTLSCSPISGHRSVSWYQQTPGQGLQFLFEYFSETQRNKGNFPGRFSGRQFSNSRSEMNVSTLELGDSALYLCASSLEDRRFTEAFFGQGTRLTVV.

The gene calls are TRBV5-4 and TRBJ1-2; D might be TRBD1 (5 bases). The CDR3 extends over 14 amino acids. CDR1 SGHNT and CDR2 YYREEE come from the germline V gene (reference sequence). Trimming removed 0 bases at V and 4 bases at J, with 10 bases between. This chain's CDR3 is CASSLAQGSYGYTF. DNA of the CDR3: TGTGCCAGCAGCTTGGCGCAGGGCAGCTATGGCTACACCTTC.

CDR3 region: CASTPGHLNTEAFF. CDR3 nucleotides: TGTGCCAGCACACCGGGACACTTGAACACTGAAGCTTTCTTT. This chain links TRBV28 with TRBJ1-1, with D maybe TRBD1 (6 bases). Trimming stripped 7 bases from V and 0 bases from J, with 12 bases between. The CDR3 is 14 residues long. Germline CDR1 and CDR2: MDHEN and SYDVKM.

V usage is TRBV28 and J usage is TRBJ1-4; 7 bases map to TRBD1. This CDR3 has 15 amino acids. Trimming cost V 7 bases and J 2 bases; bases outside gene matches: 7. The V gene's germline CDR1 is MDHEN and CDR2 SYDVKM. The CDR3 DNA reads TGTGCCAGCATACCACAGGGGAGGACTAATGAAAAACTGTTTTTT. It codes for CASIPQGRTNEKLFF.

The chain joins TRBV5-1 to TRBJ1-1; the D is unclear. V lost 0 bases to trimming and J lost 4 bases, with 4 bases between them. The CDR3 is 12 residues long. CDR1 SGHRS and CDR2 YFSETQ come from the germline V gene. CDR3 nucleotides: TGCGCCAGCAGCTTGGGAACCACTGAAGCTTTCTTT. Amino acid sequence: CASSLGTTEAFF. The variable domain in full, completed from reference TRBV5-1 and TRBJ1-1, reads KAGVTQTPRYLIKTRGQQVTLSCSPISGHRSVSWYQQTPGQGLQFLFEYFSETQRNKGNFPGRFSGRQFSNSRSEMNVSTLELGDSALYLCASSLGTTEAFFGQGTRLTVV.

The chain uses TRBV9 and TRBJ1-2, with TRBD1 as a possible D gene (5 bases). V lost 4 bases and J lost 5, with 15 bases in between. Germline loops: CDR1 SGDLS, CDR2 YYNGEE. This CDR3 is built from 14 residues. CDR3 DNA sequence: TGTGCCAGCAGCACCCCTTTGCAGGGATATGGCTACACCTTC. Translated, it gives CASSTPLQGYGYTF.

The rearrangement uses TRBV9 and TRBJ2-2; 9 positions agree with TRBD2. V lost 3 bases to trimming and J lost 3 bases; unmatched junction nucleotides: 3. The CDR3 covers 15 residues. Germline CDR1 is SGDLS and CDR2 is YYNGEE. Written as DNA, the CDR3 is TGTGCCAGCAGCGAAGCGGGAGGAGACACCGGGGAGCTGTTTTTT. Translated: CASSEAGGDTGELFF.

This clone was detected only a few times. This sequence joins TRBV28 and TRBJ1-5; TRBD1 agrees at 12 bases. The CDR3 has 20 amino acids. The ends lost 3 bases at V and 0 bases at J; junction bases unmatched: 12. Germline V CDR1 and CDR2: MDHEN, SYDVKM. CDR3: CASSFPTGTGGEYSNQPQHF. DNA of the CDR3: TGTGCCAGCAGTTTTCCAACCGGGACAGGGGGCGAATATAGCAATCAGCCCCAGCATTTT. The full variable domain, its missing parts supplied by reference TRBV28 and TRBJ1-5, is DVKVTQSSRYLVKRTGEKVFLECVQDMDHENMFWYRQDPGLGLRLIYFSYDVKMKEKGDIPEGYSVSREKKERFSLILESASTNQTSMYLCASSFPTGTGGEYSNQPQHFGDGTRLSIL.

Concerning this clone: Other DNA sequences in the same sample also yield this CDR3. The rearrangement joins TRBV12-3 or TRBV12-4 to TRBJ1-1; D not certain. This CDR3 region has 13 residues. The V and J ends lost 1 base and 1 base respectively, with 4 bases between them. The CDR3 reads CASSLGENTEAFF. As DNA, the CDR3 is TGTGCCAGCAGTTTAGGAGAGAACACTGAAGCTTTCTTT.

V and J are TRBV5-6 and TRBJ2-7; 9 positions match TRBD2. Per germline, CDR1 SGHDT and CDR2 YYEEEE. The CDR3 contains 16 residues. The V gene end was trimmed by 2 bases and the J gene end by 3 bases; junction bases not matched to a gene: 9. In DNA, the CDR3 is TGTGCCAGCAGCTTAGTTGCGGGAGGGCCCTTCTACGAGCAGTACTTC. Its translation: CASSLVAGGPFYEQYF.

The J gene is TRBJ2-7, the V gene TRBV9; D is uncertain. Trimming took off 4 bases at V and 5 bases at J, with 19 bases between the two ends. From germline, CDR1 is SGDLS and CDR2 YYNGEE. The length of the CDR3 is 15 residues. In DNA, the CDR3 is TGTGCCAGCAGCCTACAGCCCTTCCCTGGGAACGAGCAGTACTTC. Translation gives CASSLQPFPGNEQYF.

J is TRBJ2-3 and V is TRBV24-1; the match to TRBD2 covers 8 bases. The V gene's germline CDR1 is KGHDR and CDR2 SFDVKD. The CDR3 contains 18 residues. The V and J ends lost 2 bases and 2 bases, in that order; junction bases with no gene match: 11. CDR3 protein: CATSDSTPTSGYTDTQYF. The DNA of the CDR3 is TGTGCCACCAGTGATTCCACGCCTACTAGCGGATACACAGATACGCAGTATTTT.

V usage is TRBV1 and J usage is TRBJ2-1. TRBV1 is a listed pseudogene. There are 17 residues in the CDR3. Written as DNA, the CDR3 is TGCACCAGCAGCCAAGTCGTAGGGATGAACGAAAGCAATGAGCAGTTCTTC. The encoded protein is CTSSQVVGMNESNEQFF.

For this clone: Other nucleotide sequences in the sample specify the same CDR3. J is TRBJ1-1 and V is TRBV3-1 (or the pseudogene TRBV3-2); no firm D call. The CDR3 totals 12 residues. The germline V and J ends were trimmed by 4 bases and 5 bases, with 8 bases remaining between them. Germline V lookup: CDR1 LGHDT, CDR2 YNNKEL (reference sequence). The CDR3 is CASSPVGTEAFF. Here the CDR3 DNA reads TGTGCCAGCAGCCCGGTGGGTACTGAAGCTTTCTTT.

A word on this clone: One end of the junction does not line up with germline, which may come from a read error. The chain couples TRBV4-2 to TRBJ2-7, with 9 bases aligning to TRBD1. Germline lookup yields CDR1 LGHNA and CDR2 YNFKEQ. The CDR3 has 12 residues. The CDR3 DNA is TGTGCCAGCAGCCAAGATGGGACAGGGAAGAACTTC. Amino acids: CASSQDGTGKNF.

J is TRBJ1-4 and V is TRBV5-6; no definite D call. The CDR3 has 15 amino acids. Germline values: CDR1 SGHDT, CDR2 YYEEEE. Trimming took 4 bases from V and 4 from J, leaving 14 bases between them. The CDR3 nucleotides read TGTGCCAGCAGCCTGGGTGGGAGCTTTAATGAAAAACTGTTTTTT. Protein sequence: CASSLGGSFNEKLFF.

This chain connects TRBV10-3 to TRBJ2-2; 7 bases match TRBD1. V lost 4 bases to trimming and J lost 4 bases; unmatched junction nucleotides: 3. Germline CDR1 ENHRY, CDR2 SYGVKD. This CDR3 contains 14 residues. The DNA of the CDR3 is TGTGCCATCAGTGTAAAGGGGGCCACCGGGGAGCTGTTTTTT. Translated, it gives CAISVKGATGELFF.